Listed below are T cell receptor beta chains from one sample, sequenced in a study of a mutant IDH1 vaccine in newly diagnosed glioma. These receptors have no known antigen. The protocol was immunoSEQ multiplex PCR, while the TCRdb copy is restricted to in-frame clones and leaves out a portion. The sample carries fewer than 40,000 clones, 90% recorded once. The sequencing here drew on PBMCs, taken from a glioma patient whose treatment included an IDH1 peptide vaccine. These receptors originate from a woman in her thirties or forties with glioma. Each CDR3 is given with its conserved first and last residue. A D gene is named only where the DNA matches it firmly.

J gene,D gene,V gene,CDR3 protein,CDR3 DNA
TRBJ2-7,NA,TRBV15,CATSLNYEQYF,TGTGCCACCAGCCTGAACTACGAGCAGTACTTC
TRBJ2-5,NA,TRBV25-1,CASSEGWAGQETQYF,TGTGCCAGCAGCGAGGGGTGGGCAGGACAAGAGACCCAGTACTTC
TRBJ2-7,NA,TRBV7-4,CASSLAGSELRVPYEQYF,TGTGCCAGCAGCTTAGCAGGATCCGAATTGCGCGTACCCTACGAGCAGTACTTC
TRBJ2-7,TRBD2,TRBV19,CATSPLAGGPSSYEQYF,TGTGCCACTTCCCCACTAGCGGGAGGCCCAAGCTCCTACGAGCAGTACTTC
TRBJ2-3,TRBD2,TRBV15,CATSKSGGGTDTQYF,TGTGCCACCAGCAAATCGGGGGGGGGCACAGATACGCAGTATTTT
TRBJ2-6,TRBD1,TRBV10-1,CASPTPRQGLSGANVLTF,TGCGCCAGCCCGACCCCAAGACAGGGGCTCTCTGGGGCCAACGTCCTGACTTTC
TRBJ2-7,TRBD2,TRBV27,CASSSIAGERSNEQYF,TGTGCCAGCAGTTCAATAGCGGGAGAAAGAAGCAACGAGCAGTACTTC
TRBJ2-7,TRBD2,TRBV29-1,CSVTPSGSGEQYF,TGCAGCGTGACACCTAGCGGGAGCGGGGAGCAGTACTTC
TRBJ2-3,NA,TRBV29-1,CSVAGQDYTDTQYF,TGCAGCGTAGCTGGACAGGACTACACAGATACGCAGTATTTT
TRBJ1-1,NA,TRBV7-2,CASPKTQGNTEAFF,TGTGCCAGTCCGAAAACACAGGGGAACACTGAAGCTTTCTTT